Included here is one T cell receptor beta chain sequence, with context. The entry originates in a study of blood T cell repertoires in COVID-19. The method was immunoSEQ multiplex PCR; TCRdb's version includes in-frame clones alone and lacks a portion of them. Found here are 150,000 or so clones, more than 90% of them singletons; the top ten hold roughly 0.56%. Per the germline V gene, CDR1 is SGDLS and CDR2 is YYNGEE. V dropped 0 bases and J dropped 0 bases, with 7 bases sitting between them. The CDR3 is 15 residues long. The J gene is TRBJ1-5, the V gene TRBV9; D gene ambiguous. Sequencing input: peripheral blood. The receptor comes from a man between 50 and 59 years old with acute or convalescent COVID-19. The CDR3 nucleotides read TGTGCCAGCAGCGTAGACGGGAATAGCAATCAGCCCCAGCATTTT. It is translated as CASSVDGNSNQPQHF.